This T cell receptor (beta chain) appears in the sequencing data of a study of cytomegalovirus exposure and HLA in healthy donors. The V gene lost 5 bases and the J gene lost 0 bases, with 13 bases spanning the gap. Per germline, CDR1 SGHAT and CDR2 FQNNGV. This CDR3 comprises 15 residues. Method: immunoSEQ multiplex PCR; TCRdb's copy keeps in-frame clones and lacks some. Of about 98,000 clones in the sample, about 88% were seen once. The source is a man in his late teens or twenties in good health and CMV-seropositive. The chain is built from TRBV11-2 and TRBJ1-2; maybe TRBD1 (5 bases). The sequenced sample consisted of PBMCs. CDR3 amino acids: CASSPGGPTNYGYTF. In nucleotides, the CDR3 is TGTGCCAGCAGCCCCGGGGGACCAACTAACTATGGCTACACCTTC.